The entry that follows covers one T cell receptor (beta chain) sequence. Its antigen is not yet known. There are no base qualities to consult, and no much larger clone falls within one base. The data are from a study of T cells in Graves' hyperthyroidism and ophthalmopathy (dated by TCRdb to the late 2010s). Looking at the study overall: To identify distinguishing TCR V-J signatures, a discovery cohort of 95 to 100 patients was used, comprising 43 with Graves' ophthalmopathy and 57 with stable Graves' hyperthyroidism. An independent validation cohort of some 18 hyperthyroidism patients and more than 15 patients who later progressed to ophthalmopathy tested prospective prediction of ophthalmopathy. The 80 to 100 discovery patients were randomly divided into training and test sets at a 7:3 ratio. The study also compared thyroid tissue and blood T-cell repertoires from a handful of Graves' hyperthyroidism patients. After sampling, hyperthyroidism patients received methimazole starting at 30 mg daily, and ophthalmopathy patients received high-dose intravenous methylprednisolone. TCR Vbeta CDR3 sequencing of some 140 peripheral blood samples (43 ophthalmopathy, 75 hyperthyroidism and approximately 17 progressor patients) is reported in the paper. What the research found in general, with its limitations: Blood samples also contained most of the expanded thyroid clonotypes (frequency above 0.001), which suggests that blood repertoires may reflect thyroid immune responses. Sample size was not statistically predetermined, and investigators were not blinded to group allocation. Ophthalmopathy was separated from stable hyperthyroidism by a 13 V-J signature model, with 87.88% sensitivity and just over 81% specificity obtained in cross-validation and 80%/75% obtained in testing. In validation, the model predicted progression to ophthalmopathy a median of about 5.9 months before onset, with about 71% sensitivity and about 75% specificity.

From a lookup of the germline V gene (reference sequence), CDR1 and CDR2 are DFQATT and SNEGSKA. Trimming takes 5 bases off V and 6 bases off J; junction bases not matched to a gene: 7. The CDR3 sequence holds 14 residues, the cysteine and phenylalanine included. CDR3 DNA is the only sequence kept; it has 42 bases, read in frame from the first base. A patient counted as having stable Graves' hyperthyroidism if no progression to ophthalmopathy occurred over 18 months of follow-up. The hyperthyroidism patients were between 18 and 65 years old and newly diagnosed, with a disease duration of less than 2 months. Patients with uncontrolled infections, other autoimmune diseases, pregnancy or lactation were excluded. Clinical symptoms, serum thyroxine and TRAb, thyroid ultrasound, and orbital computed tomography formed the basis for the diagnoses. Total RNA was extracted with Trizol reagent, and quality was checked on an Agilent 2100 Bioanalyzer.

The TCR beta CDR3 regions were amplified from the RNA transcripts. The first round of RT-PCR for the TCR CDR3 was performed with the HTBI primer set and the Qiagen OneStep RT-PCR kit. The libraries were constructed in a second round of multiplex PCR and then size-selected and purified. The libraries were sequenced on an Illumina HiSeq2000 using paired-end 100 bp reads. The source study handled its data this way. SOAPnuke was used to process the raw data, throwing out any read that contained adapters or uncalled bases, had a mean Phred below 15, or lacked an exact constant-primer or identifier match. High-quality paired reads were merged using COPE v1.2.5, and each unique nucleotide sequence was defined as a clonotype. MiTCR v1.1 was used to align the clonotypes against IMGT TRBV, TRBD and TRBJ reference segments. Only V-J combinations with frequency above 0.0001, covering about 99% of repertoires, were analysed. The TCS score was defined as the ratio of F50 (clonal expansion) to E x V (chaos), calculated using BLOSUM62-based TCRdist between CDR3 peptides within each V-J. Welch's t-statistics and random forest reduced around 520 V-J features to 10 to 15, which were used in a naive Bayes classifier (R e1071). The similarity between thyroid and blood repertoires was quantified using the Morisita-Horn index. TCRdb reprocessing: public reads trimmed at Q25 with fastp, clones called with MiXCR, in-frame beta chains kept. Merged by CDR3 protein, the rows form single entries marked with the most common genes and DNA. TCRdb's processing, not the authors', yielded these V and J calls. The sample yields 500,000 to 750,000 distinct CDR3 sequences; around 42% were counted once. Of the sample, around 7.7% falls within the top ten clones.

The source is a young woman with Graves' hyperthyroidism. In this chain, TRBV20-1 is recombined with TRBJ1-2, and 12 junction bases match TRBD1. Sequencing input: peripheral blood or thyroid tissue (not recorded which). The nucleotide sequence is TGCAGTGCTTTCGCCGGGACAGGGGGCGATGGCTACACCTTC. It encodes CSAFAGTGGDGYTF.